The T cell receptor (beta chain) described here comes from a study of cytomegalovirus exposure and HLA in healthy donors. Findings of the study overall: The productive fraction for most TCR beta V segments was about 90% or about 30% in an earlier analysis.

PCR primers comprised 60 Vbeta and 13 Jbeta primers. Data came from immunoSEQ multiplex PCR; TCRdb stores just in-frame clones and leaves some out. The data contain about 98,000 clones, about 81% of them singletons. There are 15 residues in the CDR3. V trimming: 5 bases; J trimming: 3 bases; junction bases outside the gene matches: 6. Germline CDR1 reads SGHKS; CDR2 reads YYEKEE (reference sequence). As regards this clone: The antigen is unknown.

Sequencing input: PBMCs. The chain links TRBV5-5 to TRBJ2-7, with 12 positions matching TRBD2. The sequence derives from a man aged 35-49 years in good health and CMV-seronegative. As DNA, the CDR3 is TGTGCCAGCAGGTGGACTAGCGGGGCGGGCTACGAGCAGTACTTC. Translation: CASRWTSGAGYEQYF.